This TCR beta chain was sequenced during a study of control samples from healthy donors and cancer patients. Produced via immunoSEQ multiplex PCR; TCRdb's table is partial and in-frame only. There are about 110,000 clones in the sample; over 75% occur only once, and roughly 4.5% lies in the top ten. V lost 4 bases to trimming and J lost 8 bases, with 12 bases between them. Germline V gene lookup returns CDR1 SNHLY and CDR2 FYNNEI. This CDR3 has 13 amino acids. This rearrangement joins TRBV2 to TRBJ2-1; D is undetermined. This clonotype was sampled from a human donor in good health. The donor label of this sample is uncertain. The material sequenced was blood. CDR3: CASSGQPGDEQFF. The CDR3 DNA sequence: TGTGCCAGCAGTGGGCAGCCAGGCGATGAGCAGTTCTTC. The whole variable domain, filled in from reference TRBV2 and TRBJ2-1, reads EPEVTQTPSHQVTQMGQEVILRCVPISNHLYFYWYRQILGQKVEFLVSFYNNEISEKSEIFDDQFSVERPDGSNFTLKIRSTKLEDSAMYFCASSGQPGDEQFFGPGTRLTVL.